This is a list of T cell receptor beta chains from one sample in a study of cytomegalovirus exposure and HLA in healthy donors. Sequencing used immunoSEQ multiplex PCR; TCRdb keeps in-frame clones, though not all of them. This sample has about 76,000 clones, with 81% found just once. The source material was PBMCs. These receptors were obtained from a woman in her twenties or thirties in good health and CMV-seronegative. Both conserved end residues are part of each CDR3. Fields, in order: clone size, CDR3 length, V gene, CDR3 protein. Not every row has a clone size; where given, it reads once, few, many or a size class.

>.|18|TRBV10-3
CAISELKLAGVSGNEQFF
>.|16|TRBV6-4
CASSDSAGVSYNEQFF
>.|14|TRBV7-9
CASSHRDRGTEAFF
>once|13|TRBV6-6
CASSSVSYNEQFF
>.|14|TRBV7-2
CASSSGPGNTEAFF
>.|17|TRBV28
CASSPSGTSSGANVLTF
>once|15|TRBV27
CASSPAGPKTYGYTF
>.|14|TRBV10-3
CASRATSGTDTQYF
>.|15|TRBV2
CASCNSGTGGEKLFF
>few|16|TRBV4-1
CASSRLGQPNTGELFF
>.|18|TRBV18
CASSPQTQGGIGNTEAFF
>once|15|TRBV4-1
CASSQELTGNQPQHF
>.|14|TRBV6-5
CASSDVQRNYGYTF
>once|15|TRBV6-1
CASSSGTSGTYEQYF
>once|15|TRBV27
CASSFRRDPYNEQFF
>.|18|TRBV30
CAWSHWGISGLGIEKLFF
>once|11|TRBV30
CAWSPGGEQYF
>few|15|TRBV19
CASSMRGSHYNEQFF
>.|13|TRBV15
CATSRTGSNEQFF
>.|16|TRBV19
CASSISAGWPAYAYTF
>.|13|TRBV6-6
CASSYSDYTEAFF
>.|16|TRBV28
CASSFGLAAFTDTQYF
>.|12|TRBV29-1
CSVGSRTYEQYF
>.|16|TRBV19
CASSMPSGSRADTQYF
>once|11|TRBV6-1
CASYGGGGYTF
>.|17|TRBV7-3
CASSPRDRVSYNSPLHF
>.|15|TRBV5-1
CASRRTTSGRDEQYF
>.|15|TRBV25-1
CASNGLAGGHNEQFF
>.|13|TRBV19
CASSILNTGELFF
>.|13|TRBV10-3
CASLGENNYGYTF
>once|15|TRBV27
CASSLTSGSGGEQYF
>few|15|TRBV2
CASNQQGPLNYGYTF
>.|15|TRBV7-2
CASSRHGTGDQPQHF
>once|16|TRBV11-2
CASSLGWRELTDTQYF
>.|20|TRBV29-1
CSVVTGTDRGLAGVGYEQYF
>.|17|TRBV4-1
CASSLKAGQGPPYEQYF
>.|12|TRBV27
CASRGIPDTQYF
>few|17|TRBV7-6
CASSPHDLREREREQYF
>.|15|TRBV19
CASSIVGTGLNGYTF
>.|16|TRBV28
CASSFAGNIAGNTIYF
>.|15|TRBV7-9
CASSILTGGSSPLHF
>.|14|TRBV6-6
CASREPGESSPLHF
>once|15|TRBV28
CASSNGQGAEDTQYF
>.|18|TRBV11-3
CASSSRGTSGSSYNEQFF
>.|14|TRBV6-1
CASSPGQGAQTQYF
>.|15|TRBV6-1
CASSQTSPRTDPGYF
>.|13|TRBV29-1
CSAPVGATDTQYF
>.|17|TRBV7-9
CASSPRAGGPSYNEQFF
>once|15|TRBV30
CAWSGASGILDEQFF
>.|15|TRBV2
CASSKDRGGTGELFF
>.|18|TRBV29-1
CSVSGAPGSSGRYNEQFF
>.|14|TRBV6-6
CASHQGPSYNEQFF
>.|17|TRBV5-1
CASSLAGQRSSGNTIYF
>.|14|TRBV28
CASSFSRGNSPLHF